The following is a T cell receptor beta chain sequence with its context. The antigen is undetermined. According to the study, genomic DNA was the template for TCR beta VDJ and CDR3 profiling. TCRdb recomputed calls from the reads with MiXCR, one row per CDR3 protein. The sample includes around 50,000 distinct CDR3 sequences, about three quarters seen only once; the top ten take less than 40%. After removal of 0 bases from V and 9 bases from J, the junction contained 7 bases not matched to a gene. CDR1 and CDR2 from the germline V gene are DFQATT and SNEGSKA (reference sequence). CDR3 length: 13 amino acids. These data belong to a study of CD8+CD57+ T cells in acquired aplastic anemia. Study as a whole: DNA recovered from sorted CD4+ and CD8+ cells had a mean of around 3.2 ug. Among healthy donors, CD4+ cells averaged approximately 11 million reads.

Study results and limitations: The same twenty-nine CD8+ CDR3 sequences occurred in patients and in controls. CD8+ Simpson's diversity in patients was not significantly different from that in controls.

Sequenced material: sorted CD4+, CD8+, or CD8+CD57+ T cells (not recorded which) from PBMCs. This receptor was taken from a human donor in good health, serving as a control. The chain carries TRBV20-1 and TRBJ2-7; TRBD2 agrees at 8 bases. CDR3 sequence: CSARDFSGDSQYF. The CDR3 bases are TGCAGTGCTAGAGATTTTAGCGGGGACTCGCAGTACTTC.